The 21 T cell receptor beta chains reported below all come from one sample, sequenced in a study of blood T cell repertoires in COVID-19. The method was immunoSEQ multiplex PCR; TCRdb's version includes in-frame clones alone and lacks a portion of them. The data hold fewer than 350,000 clones, with 86% observed a single time. Sequencing was performed on peripheral blood. All receptors come from a woman aged 25 to 39 with COVID-19, enrolled during active disease.

The genes are TRBV29-1 and TRBJ2-7; D is perhaps TRBD2 (5 bases). Germline V gives CDR1 SQVTM, CDR2 ANQGSEA. V was cut by 6 bases and J by 5 bases, with 20 bases left in between. The CDR3 has 14 amino acids. The CDR3 region is CSVREGSGNNEQYF. DNA for the CDR3: TGCAGCGTCCGTGAAGGGTCGGGAAACAACGAGCAGTACTTC.

The gene calls are TRBV3-1 (or the pseudogene TRBV3-2) and TRBJ1-6; D ambiguous. V was trimmed by 3 bases and J by 9 bases, leaving 6 bases between them. Per germline, CDR1 LGHDT and CDR2 YNNKEL (reference sequence). There are 12 residues in the CDR3. CDR3 sequence reads: CASSHGTSPLHF. CDR3 DNA: TGTGCCAGCAGCCATGGCACTTCACCCCTCCACTTT.

The chain joins TRBV13 to TRBJ2-2, with 9 bases lining up with TRBD2. The CDR3 is made up of 16 amino acids. Germline assignment: CDR1 PRHDT and CDR2 FYEKMQ (reference sequence). Trimming at V came to 5 bases and at J to 0 bases, leaving 4 bases not matched to a gene. The CDR3: CASSPRLAANTGELFF. CDR3 bases: TGTGCCAGCAGCCCTCGACTAGCGGCGAACACCGGGGAGCTGTTTTTT.

V and J are TRBV7-9 and TRBJ1-2, with 9 bases fitting TRBD1. The CDR3 spans 13 residues. Germline CDR1 is SEHNR and CDR2 is FQNEAQ (reference sequence). With 8 bases clipped from V and 6 bases from J, the junction kept 7 bases outside the gene matches. The CDR3 coding sequence is TGTGCCAGCCTGGGACAGGGAGAGGATGGCTACACCTTC. Translation: CASLGQGEDGYTF.

The CDR3 sequence: CASSLKILEGFLGNTIYF. The CDR3, as DNA: TGTGCCAGCAGCTTGAAGATCCTGGAGGGCTTCCTGGGAAACACCATATATTTT. The rearrangement joins TRBV5-8 to TRBJ1-3; D gene uncertain. The germline V gene has CDR1 SGHTS and CDR2 YDEGEE. The CDR3 contains 18 residues. Between the trimmed V and J ends, which lost 1 base and 4 bases, there was a span of 21 bases.

The rearrangement uses TRBV19 and TRBJ1-2; D not certain. V shed 3 bases and J shed 8 bases, with 13 bases lying between them. This CDR3 has 13 amino acids. Germline CDR1 reads LNHDA; CDR2 reads SQIVND (reference sequence). DNA for the CDR3: TGTGCCAGTAGTATTCAAACAGCTCGGGGCTACACCTTC. It translates to CASSIQTARGYTF.

The rearrangement uses TRBV6-5 and TRBJ1-4; the D is unclear. In germline, CDR1 is MNHEY, CDR2 SVGAGI. V was clipped by 2 bases and J by 8 bases, with 18 bases between them. The CDR3 has 16 amino acids. The CDR3 spells CASSYLTPTTVEKLFF. The CDR3 coding sequence is TGTGCCAGCAGTTACCTCACCCCCACCACGGTCGAAAAACTGTTTTTT.

In this sample, this clone turned up once. The chain links TRBV7-2 to TRBJ2-3, with 8 nucleotides matching TRBD2. CDR3 length: 15 amino acids. Germline CDR1 is SGHTA and CDR2 is FQGNSA. V was pared by 1 base and J by 7 bases, with 7 bases of the junction left unmatched. For the CDR3, the DNA is TGTGCCAGCAGCTTAGGTGGGACTAGGGGTTATACGCAGTATTTT. Protein: CASSLGGTRGYTQYF.

V gene TRBV7-6 combines with J gene TRBJ1-1, with D perhaps matching TRBD1 (6 bases). The CDR3 is 14 residues long. The V end lost 5 bases, the J end lost 4 bases, and 14 bases lay between the germline ends. Germline CDR1 SGHVS, CDR2 FNYEAQ. This CDR3 is CASSPNRGGTEAFF. The CDR3 region has the DNA TGTGCCAGCAGCCCCAATCGAGGGGGCACTGAAGCTTTCTTT.

This clone was found once. One end of the junction fails to match germline, which may point to a read error. The CDR3 nucleotides are TGTGCCAGCAGGGCCGACAGTAACAATGGGCAGTTCTTC. Translated, it gives CASRADSNNGQFF. The V and J genes are TRBV28 and TRBJ2-1; possible D gene TRBD1, 5 bases. This CDR3 has 13 amino acids. Germline CDR1 MDHEN, CDR2 SYDVKM.

The V call is TRBV5-4, the J call TRBJ2-3; 13 positions match TRBD2. Germline V lookup: CDR1 SGHNT, CDR2 YYREEE (reference sequence). With 4 bases clipped from V and 4 bases from J, the junction kept 3 bases outside the gene matches. The CDR3 runs 15 residues. The CDR3 protein is CASSEGLAGADTQYF. Here the CDR3 DNA reads TGTGCCAGCAGCGAAGGACTAGCGGGGGCAGATACGCAGTATTTT.

The rearrangement uses TRBV9 and TRBJ2-2, with 8 bases identical to TRBD2. The V gene end was trimmed by 1 base and the J gene end by 2 bases; junction bases not matched to a gene: 4. Per the germline V gene, CDR1 is SGDLS and CDR2 is YYNGEE. The CDR3 has 16 residues. In DNA, the CDR3 is TGTGCCAGCAGCGTAATGCGGGGGGCAAACACCGGGGAGCTGTTTTTT. Translating gives CASSVMRGANTGELFF.

The count of this clone is one. The chain couples TRBV18 to TRBJ2-7, with 7 bases lining up with TRBD2. CDR1 is KGHSH, CDR2 LQKENI, per germline. V lost 6 bases to trimming and J lost 3 bases; unmatched junction nucleotides: 5. The CDR3 is 13 amino acids. In DNA, the CDR3 is TGTGCCAGCTCTACGGGGGACTACTACGAGCAGTACTTC. It translates to CASSTGDYYEQYF.

The CDR3 nucleotides read TGTGCCAGCAACGAGAGGGGGTCAGGAAACACCATATATTTT. Its protein is CASNERGSGNTIYF. This chain joins TRBV5-4 and TRBJ1-3; tentatively, D is TRBD1 (6 bases). Germline CDR1 and CDR2: SGHNT and YYREEE (reference sequence). The CDR3 spans 14 residues. V dropped 6 bases and J dropped 4 bases, with 14 bases sitting between them.

The chain combines TRBV29-1 with TRBJ2-2; possibly TRBD1 for D (6 bases). Per germline, CDR1 SQVTM and CDR2 ANQGSEA. V was trimmed by 3 bases and J by 2 bases, leaving 10 bases between them. There are 14 residues in the CDR3. In DNA, the CDR3 is TGCAGCGTTGAGATTGGGACAAACACCGGGGAGCTGTTTTTT. As protein: CSVEIGTNTGELFF.

V and J are TRBV4-1 and TRBJ2-7, with 8 bases matching TRBD1. This CDR3 is built from 15 residues. From germline, CDR1 is MGHRA and CDR2 YSYEKL. With V trimmed by 1 base and J by 12 bases, 14 bases remained unmatched. For the CDR3, the DNA is TGCGCCAGCAGCCAAGGGCTAGGACAGGGAGAAATACGGTACTTC. It is translated as CASSQGLGQGEIRYF.

The chain uses TRBV7-6 and TRBJ1-6; 7 positions match TRBD1. J lost 7 bases, V lost 5 bases, and 14 bases had no gene match. The germline V gene has CDR1 SGHVS and CDR2 FNYEAQ. The CDR3 length is 17 residues. The CDR3 spells CASSLKFRGAENSPLHF. DNA of the CDR3: TGTGCCAGCAGCCTCAAATTCAGGGGGGCGGAAAATTCACCCCTCCACTTT.

J is TRBJ2-7 and V is TRBV4-2, with D possibly matching TRBD2 (5 bases). V was shortened by 0 bases and J by 2 bases, with 11 bases between the two germline ends. The CDR3 covers 15 residues. Germline-derived CDR1 and CDR2 are LGHNA and YNFKEQ. CDR3 bases: TGTGCCAGCAGCCAAGAGCGCGGGTATGCCTACGAGCAGTACTTC. This gives the protein CASSQERGYAYEQYF.

This clone is a singleton in its sample. The J gene is TRBJ2-2, the V gene TRBV3-1 (or the pseudogene TRBV3-2); 8 bases match TRBD1. In germline, CDR1 is LGHDT, CDR2 YNNKEL (reference sequence). The CDR3 extends over 18 amino acids. V shed 4 bases and J 1 base; nucleotides not matched to a gene: 11. The DNA for the CDR3 is TGTGCCAGCAGCCTAACACGGGGACAGGTCGAGAACACCGGGGAGCTGTTTTTT. Its protein is CASSLTRGQVENTGELFF.

The V call is TRBV20-1, the J call TRBJ1-5; D call uncertain. Germline assignment: CDR1 DFQATT and CDR2 SNEGSKA (reference sequence). V was cut by 3 bases and J by 7 bases, with 13 bases left in between. There are 13 residues in the CDR3. CDR3 amino acids: CSASDGLKQPQHF. CDR3 sequence (DNA): TGCAGTGCTAGTGATGGCCTGAAACAGCCCCAGCATTTT.

The chain couples TRBV7-8 to TRBJ2-1; D is unclear. Germline V gene data show CDR1 as SGHVS and CDR2 as FQNEAQ. The CDR3 sequence is 14 residues long. Deletions cut 1 base from V and 7 bases from J, with 11 bases between. The CDR3 region has the DNA TGTGCCAGCAGCTTAGAAGTCGGGTGGAATGAGCAGTTCTTC. Its translation is CASSLEVGWNEQFF.